One and the same sample provided the 4 T cell receptor beta chains below, sequenced in a study of response to subunit inactivated influenza vaccine. TCRdb fed the RT-PCR reads into MiXCR, producing one record per CDR3 protein. The sample shows more than 700,000 distinct CDR3 sequences, over 20% of them seen only once. The sequencing used PBMCs from blood, collected less than 6 days after vaccination. Source of these receptors: a man in his forties or fifties who received an inactivated influenza vaccine.

This clonotype appeared a few times. The chain uses TRBV20-1 and TRBJ2-2; possible D gene TRBD2, 6 bases. The CDR3 consists of 15 residues. Between the trimmed V and J ends, which lost 3 bases and 3 bases, there was a span of 14 bases. Germline values: CDR1 DFQATT, CDR2 SNEGSKA (reference sequence). Written as DNA, the CDR3 is TGCAGTGCTAGGGGACTGATCCAAGACACCGGGGAGCTGTTTTTT. Amino acid sequence: CSARGLIQDTGELFF.

This clonotype has a count of ten or more. CDR3 amino acids: CSASQGASGYTF. In DNA form, the CDR3 reads TGCAGTGCTAGTCAGGGGGCAAGTGGCTACACCTTC. The chain recombines TRBV20-1 with TRBJ1-2; TRBD1 matches 8 bases. The J segment lost 7 bases and the V segment lost 3 bases, leaving 4 bases of the junction unmatched. The CDR3 covers 12 residues. Germline V gene data show CDR1 as DFQATT and CDR2 as SNEGSKA (reference sequence).

This sequence joins TRBV5-1 and TRBJ2-3, with D maybe TRBD1 (5 bases). The CDR3 totals 15 residues. Trimming removed 3 bases at V and 5 bases at J, with 16 bases between. CDR1 and CDR2 from the germline V gene are SGHRS and YFSETQ. CDR3 nucleotides: TGCGCCAGCAGCTCGGCCGTACCTAGGGGAGATACGCAGTATTTT. Translating it yields CASSSAVPRGDTQYF.

The chain has TRBV15 and TRBJ1-5; weak D call: TRBD1 (6 bases). V lost 3 bases and J 9 bases, leaving 18 bases between the germline ends. The germline V gene encodes CDR1 LNHNV and CDR2 YYDKDF (reference sequence). The CDR3 length is 15 residues. The CDR3 sequence is CATSSPPGGQRPQHF. In DNA form, the CDR3 reads TGTGCCACCAGCAGCCCGCCGGGGGGGCAACGGCCCCAGCATTTT.